Listed here are 13 T cell receptor beta chains from one sample, sequenced in a study of tumour-infiltrating T cells in Burkitt lymphoma (dated by TCRdb to the early 2020s). Libraries were built with the immunoSEQ multiplex PCR assay. TCRdb limited this immuneACCESS table to in-frame rearrangements with V and J called. A share of clones is missing; checked studies link under half to unresolved V genes, and the rest is unexplained. This sample has 13,000 to 15,000 clones in its table, and 60% to 80% of those were observed once. The leading ten clones occupy around 7.2% of the sample. Sequenced input: tumor tissue. The receptor source for this set is a human donor with diffuse large B-cell lymphoma.

This rearrangement joins TRBV28 to TRBJ1-5; D may be TRBD1 (5 bases). The V and J ends lost 7 bases and 7 bases respectively, with 20 bases between them. Germline V gene lookup returns CDR1 MDHEN and CDR2 SYDVKM. The CDR3 covers 15 residues. The CDR3 sequence: CASTKPQGHGQPQHF. The DNA of the CDR3 is TGTGCCAGCACTAAACCTCAGGGTCATGGGCAGCCCCAGCATTTT.

This clone was recorded a few times. V usage is TRBV4-2 and J usage is TRBJ2-2; TRBD2 agrees at 7 bases. This CDR3 is built from 15 residues. The V gene end was trimmed by 0 bases and the J gene end by 8 bases; junction bases not matched to a gene: 6. Germline V gene lookup returns CDR1 LGHNA and CDR2 YNFKEQ. The CDR3 DNA sequence: TGTGCCAGCAGCCAAGATATGGCGGGAGTGGGGGAGCTGTTTTTT. It encodes CASSQDMAGVGELFF.

As for this clone: Other DNA sequences in this specimen translate into the identical CDR3. The CDR3 DNA sequence: TGTGCCAGCCGGGGACAGCCTAGCAATCAGCCCCAGCATTTT. Its translation is CASRGQPSNQPQHF. The rearrangement uses TRBV2 and TRBJ1-5; 7 nucleotides line up with TRBD1. The V gene's germline CDR1 is SNHLY and CDR2 FYNNEI. The CDR3 sequence is 14 residues long. V gave up 8 bases and J gave up 0 bases; unmatched junction bases: 4. The whole variable domain, filled in from reference TRBV2 and TRBJ1-5, reads EPEVTQTPSHQVTQMGQEVILRCVPISNHLYFYWYRQILGQKVEFLVSFYNNEISEKSEIFDDQFSVERPDGSNFTLKIRSTKLEDSAMYFCASRGQPSNQPQHFGDGTRLSIL.

The chain recombines TRBV7-9 with TRBJ1-5; D not resolved. This CDR3 has 13 residues. V was shortened by 1 base and J by 4 bases, with 5 bases between the two germline ends. CDR1 is SEHNR, CDR2 FQNEAQ, per germline (reference sequence). CDR3 loop: CASSLGVNQPQHF. The CDR3 region has the DNA TGTGCCAGCAGCTTAGGGGTGAATCAGCCCCAGCATTTT.

The chain combines TRBV7-8 with TRBJ2-2; no clear D gene. The CDR3 length is 11 residues. Trimming took 5 bases from V and 7 from J, leaving 5 bases between them. Per germline, CDR1 SGHVS and CDR2 FQNEAQ. The CDR3 nucleotides read TGTGCCAGCAGCCCCGGCGGGGAGCTGTTTTTT. Encoded protein: CASSPGGELFF.

The chain links TRBV15 to TRBJ1-2; possible D gene TRBD1, 6 bases. The germline CDR1 and CDR2 sequences are LNHNV and YYDKDF (reference sequence). The CDR3 contains 15 residues. V lost 4 bases and J 0 bases, leaving 12 bases between the germline ends. The CDR3 loop reads CATSTRTEANYGYTF. The CDR3, as DNA: TGTGCCACCAGCACCCGGACAGAGGCTAACTATGGCTACACCTTC.

The chain couples TRBV7-2 to TRBJ2-3; TRBD2 agrees at 8 bases. CDR1 is SGHTA and CDR2 is FQGNSA in the germline V gene. V was pared by 5 bases and J by 5 bases, with 15 bases of the junction left unmatched. This CDR3 has 17 residues. CDR3 DNA: TGTGCCAGCAGCCCGATGGGAGGTAGCGGGAACTTAGATACGCAGTATTTT. It yields the protein CASSPMGGSGNLDTQYF.

The J gene is TRBJ2-6, the V gene TRBV27; 7 bases fit TRBD1. Germline V gene sequence: CDR1 MNHEY, CDR2 SMNVEV (reference sequence). There are 16 residues in the CDR3. Trimming removed 3 bases from V and 14 bases from J; junction bases left unmatched: 16. The CDR3, as DNA: TGTGCCAGCAGTTTCGGCCCCGGGACAGTCAAAAAATTCCTGACTTTC. Amino acid sequence: CASSFGPGTVKKFLTF.

In its sample, this clone was seen once. Here the CDR3 reads CASSLQGHGFPYEQYV. CDR3 DNA sequence: TGCGCCAGCAGTCTACAAGGCCACGGATTTCCCTACGAGCAGTACGTC. This chain joins TRBV23-1 and TRBJ2-7; D call uncertain. TRBV23-1 is recorded as an ORF, its role being uncertain. CDR3 length: 16 residues. V lost 4 bases and J lost 2, with 18 bases in between.

The gene calls are TRBV6-1 and TRBJ1-2, with 7 nucleotides matching TRBD1. In germline, CDR1 is MNHNS, CDR2 SASEGT. The length of the CDR3 is 16 residues. Trimming cost V 3 bases and J 5 bases; bases outside gene matches: 12. The CDR3 spells CASSERSTGVGYGYTF. In nucleotides, the CDR3 is TGTGCCAGCAGTGAGCGATCCACAGGGGTAGGGTATGGCTACACCTTC.

In DNA, the CDR3 is TGCGCCAGCAGACAAACAGCGGGAGGGCCGGGCGGGGAGCTGTTTTTT. Translation: CASRQTAGGPGGELFF. This chain joins TRBV4-1 and TRBJ2-2, with 10 bases that match TRBD2. J lost 7 bases, V lost 6 bases, and 11 bases had no gene match. The CDR3 runs to 16 residues. The V gene's germline CDR1 is MGHRA and CDR2 YSYEKL.

The chain employs TRBV19 and TRBJ1-5, with D tentatively TRBD1 (5 bases). This CDR3 has 15 residues. V was pared by 3 bases and J by 0 bases, with 9 bases between. Germline V lookup: CDR1 LNHDA, CDR2 SQIVND (reference sequence). The CDR3: CASSIGAASNQPQHF. In DNA, the CDR3 is TGTGCCAGTAGTATCGGGGCAGCTAGCAATCAGCCCCAGCATTTT.

This sequence joins TRBV7-3 and TRBJ2-1; TRBD1 might be the D (6 bases). V was clipped by 0 bases and J by 8 bases, with 17 bases between them. Germline V gene data show CDR1 as SGHTA and CDR2 as FQGTGA. The CDR3 totals 16 residues. The CDR3 loop is CASSLTGTTFWDEQFF. The CDR3 coding sequence is TGTGCCAGCAGCTTAACGGGGACAACGTTTTGGGATGAGCAGTTCTTC.